Listed below are T cell receptor beta chains from one sample, sequenced in a study of Ad26.COV2.S vaccination and SARS-CoV-2 variants. Sequencing was performed with immunoSEQ multiplex PCR; in TCRdb, only in-frame clones are kept and a portion is missing. The sample contains about 320,000 clones, roughly 84% of which appear only once. Here the sequenced sample was peripheral blood, taken in a trial of Ad26.COV2.S vaccine versus placebo. These receptors all stem from a person between 18 and 65 years old who received the Ad26.COV2.S COVID-19 vaccine or a placebo. CDR3s include the opening cysteine and the closing phenylalanine or tryptophan. A D gene is named only where the DNA matches it firmly. Rows give clone size only sometimes, using once, few, many, or a class for an expanded clone.

CDR3	size	V	D	J
CASSQDRSSNYGYTF	-	TRBV4-3	-	TRBJ1-2
CASSPTSINQETQYF	-	TRBV18	-	TRBJ2-5
CASSSRTDVWVRTEAFF	few	TRBV5-6	-	TRBJ1-1
CASSLAPGAGNQPQHF	few	TRBV7-8	-	TRBJ1-5
CASSQDPANYGYTF	-	TRBV3-1/TRBV3-2	-	TRBJ1-2
CACSGTATYGYTF	-	TRBV30	TRBD1	TRBJ1-2
CSVLWAKNQPQHF	-	TRBV29-1	-	TRBJ1-5
CASRRPGSPLGNTIYF	-	TRBV6-6	-	TRBJ1-3
CASSLPTLGQGPTNEKLFF	-	TRBV7-9	-	TRBJ1-4
CAISAPGQGFYGYTF	few	TRBV10-3	TRBD1	TRBJ1-2
CSTRDPQETQYF	-	TRBV29-1	-	TRBJ2-5
CASSRFATGELFF	-	TRBV11-2	-	TRBJ2-2
CASSWTANTEAFF	-	TRBV11-2	-	TRBJ1-1